The next 4 T cell receptor beta chains were all read from a single sample in a study of cytomegalovirus exposure and HLA in healthy donors. Amplification used 60 Vbeta primers and 13 Jbeta primers. Data came from immunoSEQ multiplex PCR; TCRdb stores just in-frame clones and leaves some out. There are about 230,000 clones in the sample; about 88% occur only once, and 0.24% lies in the top ten. The specimen was PBMCs. These receptors were collected from a girl aged 2 to 9 in good health and CMV-seronegative.

The V call is TRBV2, the J call TRBJ1-2, with D perhaps matching TRBD1 (6 bases). V lost 8 bases and J 4 bases, leaving 20 bases between the germline ends. Looked up from germline, CDR1 is SNHLY and CDR2 is FYNNEI. This CDR3 has 15 amino acids. CDR3 nucleotide sequence: TGTGCCAGCGGCGAGCAACAGGGATCGGCCTATGGCTACACCTTC. Translation gives CASGEQQGSAYGYTF.

This sequence joins TRBV13 and TRBJ2-1; TRBD1 matches 9 bases. V trimming: 5 bases; J trimming: 10 bases; junction bases outside the gene matches: 6. The CDR3 is 13 amino acids. Per germline, CDR1 PRHDT and CDR2 FYEKMQ (reference sequence). Here the CDR3 reads CASSTQGAGEQFF. CDR3 nucleotides: TGTGCCAGCAGCACACAGGGGGCTGGGGAGCAGTTCTTC.

The chain joins TRBV18 to TRBJ2-7; 8 bases fit TRBD1. Germline CDR1 is KGHSH and CDR2 is LQKENI. V dropped 3 bases and J dropped 8; count of bases not matched to a gene: 9. The CDR3 spans 14 residues. CDR3 residues: CASSPGQALEKQYF. CDR3 DNA sequence: TGTGCCAGCTCACCGGGACAGGCGCTCGAAAAGCAGTACTTC.

The rearrangement joins TRBV30 to TRBJ2-1; 9 bases are a match to TRBD2. V was clipped by 5 bases and J by 0 bases; unmatched bases: 17. The CDR3 loop spans 19 amino acids. From germline, CDR1 is GTSNPN and CDR2 SVGIG (reference sequence). CDR3 in amino acids: CAWEDTQHNSGGSYNEQFF. The CDR3 bases are TGTGCCTGGGAGGACACCCAACACAATAGCGGGGGCTCCTACAATGAGCAGTTCTTC.